The sequence of this T cell receptor beta chain was determined in a study of blood T cell repertoires in COVID-19. The table lists this clone with many counts. The repertoire was sequenced with immunoSEQ multiplex PCR; TCRdb's copy has only in-frame clones and lacks some. The sample has about 120,000 clones; over 75% are singletons. CDR1 is SGDLS, CDR2 YYNGEE, per germline. V was cut by 3 bases and J by 0 bases, with 10 bases left in between. The CDR3 extends over 15 amino acids. The sequencing sample was made of peripheral blood. J is TRBJ2-4 and V is TRBV9, with TRBD1 as a possible D gene (5 bases). This TCR derives from a man older than 75 with acute or convalescent COVID-19. CDR3 sequence (DNA): TGTGCCAGCAGCGCCTCAGGGTTAGCCAAAAACATTCAGTACTTC. It codes for CASSASGLAKNIQYF.